The 21 T cell receptor beta chains reported below all come from one sample, sequenced in a study of T cell repertoires in cytomegalovirus infection. TCRdb re-called the reads with MiXCR, one entry per CDR3 protein. The data hold under 300,000 distinct CDR3 sequences, with about 12% observed a single time. The sequencing sample was made of PBMCs. These TCRs come from a human donor in good health (CMV status not recorded). Some clones in this sample may be carry-over from other donors' samples.

This clonotype was detected many times. This chain joins TRBV4-1 and TRBJ1-5; D not certain. The V end lost 0 bases, the J end lost 5 bases, and 5 bases lay between the germline ends. The CDR3 is made up of 13 amino acids. In germline, CDR1 is MGHRA, CDR2 YSYEKL. CDR3 amino acids: CASSQEDDQPQHF. For the CDR3, the DNA is TGCGCCAGCAGCCAAGAAGACGATCAGCCCCAGCATTTT.

V gene TRBV5-1 combines with J gene TRBJ1-4; D gene ambiguous. The CDR3 has 15 residues. V lost 1 base and J 4 bases, leaving 11 bases between the germline ends. From germline, CDR1 is SGHRS and CDR2 YFSETQ. The CDR3 region is CASSLYPALNEKLFF. Written as DNA, the CDR3 is TGCGCCAGCAGCTTGTATCCAGCCCTTAATGAAAAACTGTTTTTT.

The chain has TRBV6-6 and TRBJ2-2; D unresolved. V was pared by 2 bases and J by 0 bases, with 10 bases between. CDR3 size: 16 residues. From germline, CDR1 is MNHNY and CDR2 SVGAGI (reference sequence). For the CDR3, the DNA is TGTGCCAGCAGTTACATGGGGATCGCGAACACCGGGGAGCTGTTTTTT. Translating it yields CASSYMGIANTGELFF.

This clonotype was recorded many times. The chain recombines TRBV11-2 with TRBJ2-7, with D uncertain. Trimming shortened V by 0 bases and J by 4 bases, and 13 bases separated the two germline ends. CDR3 length: 15 amino acids. The germline gives CDR1 SGHAT, CDR2 FQNNGV. The CDR3 is CASSLDNLEAYEQYF. The CDR3 region has the DNA TGTGCCAGCAGCTTAGACAACCTAGAAGCGTACGAGCAGTACTTC.

The chain is built from TRBV5-5 and TRBJ2-1; TRBD1 matches at 10 bases. The V and J ends lost 4 bases and 10 bases, in that order; junction bases with no gene match: 14. CDR1 and CDR2 (germline): SGHKS, YYEKEE (reference sequence). The CDR3 spans 16 residues. The CDR3 here is CASSGGRDRGLGEQFF. CDR3 in DNA: TGTGCCAGCAGCGGTGGTAGGGACAGGGGCCTCGGAGAGCAGTTCTTC.

This clonotype was counted only a few times. V usage is TRBV20-1 and J usage is TRBJ2-5, with TRBD2 identical over 14 bases. Germline CDR1 reads DFQATT; CDR2 reads SNEGSKA (reference sequence). V lost 5 bases to trimming and J lost 4 bases; unmatched junction nucleotides: 9. The CDR3 runs 16 residues. DNA of the CDR3: TGCAGTGCTTTGCCGGGACTAGCGGGAGTTTCAGAGACCCAGTACTTC. Amino acids: CSALPGLAGVSETQYF.

This clonotype was observed a single time. The J gene is TRBJ2-2, the V gene TRBV2; 8 nucleotides agree with TRBD2. Trimming removed 8 bases from V and 6 bases from J; junction bases left unmatched: 5. The CDR3 runs to 13 residues. Germline CDR1 SNHLY, CDR2 FYNNEI. Here the CDR3 reads CASRLREAGELFF. In DNA, the CDR3 is TGTGCCAGCCGGCTGCGGGAGGCCGGGGAGCTGTTTTTT.

This clonotype occurred many times. The chain joins TRBV5-6 to TRBJ1-1; TRBD1 is a possible D gene (6 bases). The CDR3 is made up of 15 amino acids. Germline CDR1 reads SGHDT; CDR2 reads YYEEEE. Trimming removed 1 base from V and 1 base from J, with 11 bases in between. CDR3 loop: CASSLLMTGNTEAFF. DNA of the CDR3: TGTGCCAGCAGCTTGCTTATGACAGGGAACACTGAAGCTTTCTTT.

The rearrangement uses TRBV12-3 or TRBV12-4 and TRBJ2-2; 8 bases are shared with TRBD2. The CDR3 has 15 residues. The V and J ends lost 7 bases and 1 base, in that order; junction bases with no gene match: 5. This CDR3 is CASTPAGVNTGELFF. CDR3 DNA sequence: TGTGCCAGCACCCCAGCGGGGGTGAACACCGGGGAGCTGTTTTTT.

This clonotype came up many times. V is TRBV7-2 and J is TRBJ2-1, with 8 positions matching TRBD1. With 5 bases clipped from V and 7 bases from J, the junction kept 7 bases outside the gene matches. Germline V gives CDR1 SGHTA, CDR2 FQGNSA. CDR3 length equals 14 residues. CDR3: CASSRGQGRNEQFF. The CDR3 DNA reads TGTGCCAGCAGCCGAGGACAGGGAAGGAATGAGCAGTTCTTC.

At least ten counts were recorded for this clonotype. The chain links TRBV11-2 to TRBJ2-7; D possibly corresponds to TRBD2 (5 bases). Germline CDR1 SGHAT, CDR2 FQNNGV. Deletions cut 2 bases from V and 4 bases from J, with 12 bases between. This CDR3 spans 14 amino acids. CDR3 residues: CASSLSLRTYEQYF. The CDR3 DNA reads as TGTGCCAGCAGCTTAAGTCTGCGGACTTACGAGCAGTACTTC. Full variable domain (missing parts from reference TRBV11-2 and TRBJ2-7): EAGVAQSPRYKIIEKRQSVAFWCNPISGHATLYWYQQILGQGPKLLIQFQNNGVVDDSQLPKDRFSAERLKGVDSTLKIQPAKLEDSAVYLCASSLSLRTYEQYFGPGTRLTVT.

This clonotype was seen ten or more times. The chain recombines TRBV10-3 with TRBJ1-1; TRBD1 agrees at 8 bases. Per germline, CDR1 ENHRY and CDR2 SYGVKD. The ends lost 4 bases at V and 6 bases at J; junction bases unmatched: 10. The CDR3 is 15 amino acids. Written as DNA, the CDR3 is TGTGCCATCAGTGTAAGTTCGACAGGGGAGGCTGAAGCTTTCTTT. Translated: CAISVSSTGEAEAFF.

This clonotype was counted at least ten times. The chain links TRBV6-2 or TRBV6-3 to TRBJ2-3; 10 bases map to TRBD2. The V gene's germline CDR1 is MNHEY and CDR2 SVGEGT. Losses at the gene ends were 8 bases for V and 6 bases for J; bases not matched to a gene: 14. The length of the CDR3 is 16 residues. CDR3 protein: CASFTRLAGASDTQYF. The CDR3 DNA sequence: TGTGCCAGCTTTACCAGGCTAGCGGGAGCGTCGGATACGCAGTATTTT.

This clonotype has just a few counts. The rearrangement uses TRBV18 and TRBJ2-4; TRBD1 is a possible D gene (5 bases). V dropped 3 bases and J dropped 5 bases, with 14 bases sitting between them. The CDR3 runs 15 residues. Germline lookup yields CDR1 KGHSH and CDR2 LQKENI. The CDR3 region is CASSPLPPGQNIQYF. CDR3 in DNA: TGTGCCAGCTCACCCTTGCCCCCAGGGCAAAACATTCAGTACTTC.

This clonotype came up a few times. The V call is TRBV12-3 or TRBV12-4, the J call TRBJ2-3; 11 nucleotides align to TRBD2. V shed 6 bases and J 5 bases; nucleotides not matched to a gene: 4. This CDR3 spans 14 amino acids. This chain's CDR3 is CASRLAGDVDTQYF. As DNA, the CDR3 is TGTGCCAGCAGACTAGCGGGAGACGTAGATACGCAGTATTTT.

This clonotype has just a few counts. The V gene is TRBV5-1, the J gene TRBJ2-1; either TRBD1 or TRBD2 may fit D (6 bases each). Germline V CDR1 and CDR2: SGHRS, YFSETQ. Deletions cut 0 bases from V and 2 bases from J, with 9 bases between. CDR3 length: 15 residues. The CDR3 is CASSLVGGTYNEQFF. The CDR3, as DNA: TGCGCCAGCAGCTTGGTCGGGGGCACCTACAATGAGCAGTTCTTC.

Only a few counts were recorded for this clonotype. The junction differs from germline at one of its ends, possibly a read error. This rearrangement joins TRBV3-1 to TRBJ2-2; D is undetermined. CDR3 length: 17 residues. The germline V gene encodes CDR1 LGHDT and CDR2 YNNKEL (reference sequence). CDR3 residues: CASRQASAEQNTGELFF. The DNA of the CDR3 is TGTGCCAGCAGGCAAGCATCGGCGGAGCAGAACACCGGGGAGCTGTTTTTT.

V is TRBV5-1 and J is TRBJ2-7; 12 bases align to TRBD1. CDR1 and CDR2 from the germline V gene are SGHRS and YFSETQ. Trimming at V came to 4 bases and at J to 4 bases, leaving 6 bases not matched to a gene. The CDR3 runs 15 residues. The CDR3 DNA is TGCGCCAGCAGCGGGGGACAGGGGGCGGGGTACGAGCAGTACTTC. Its translation: CASSGGQGAGYEQYF.

In its sample, this clonotype was seen many times. The V and J genes are TRBV7-2 and TRBJ2-7; possibly TRBD2 for D (6 bases). In germline, CDR1 is SGHTA, CDR2 FQGNSA. The CDR3 covers 16 residues. Deletions cut 3 bases from V and 3 bases from J, with 18 bases between. In DNA, the CDR3 is TGTGCCAGCAGCTTTAGTCCCACGGGACTTAACTACGAGCAGTACTTC. Translation gives CASSFSPTGLNYEQYF.

The gene calls are TRBV5-1 and TRBJ2-7, with unresolved D. The CDR3 consists of 13 residues. V lost 4 bases to trimming and J lost 3 bases, with 11 bases between them. Germline loops: CDR1 SGHRS, CDR2 YFSETQ. CDR3 protein: CASSDSAGYEQYF. In nucleotides, the CDR3 is TGCGCCAGCAGCGACTCGGCCGGCTACGAGCAGTACTTC.

This clonotype was counted between two and nine times. V usage is TRBV7-9 and J usage is TRBJ1-6; D is ambiguous. Germline lookup yields CDR1 SEHNR and CDR2 FQNEAQ (reference sequence). The CDR3 covers 13 residues. V was pared by 3 bases and J by 10 bases, with 10 bases between. CDR3 residues: CASSFESRSPLHF. The DNA of the CDR3 is TGTGCCAGCAGCTTTGAGAGCCGATCACCCCTCCACTTT.